The clone carrying this T cell receptor (beta chain) was seen only a few times. Its specificity is not known. The data stem from a study of T cell repertoires in cytomegalovirus infection. Study background: In public TCR beta signatures, there were indications of both CMV infection and matching HLA type.

TCRdb redid the calling of the reads with MiXCR, one entry per CDR3 protein. The data hold more than 85,000 distinct CDR3 sequences, with 20% to 25% observed a single time. Study-level findings and limits: Cumulative public TCR beta family frequency identified carriers of CMV plus the relevant HLA. The response measured ex vivo was dominated by TCR beta clonotypes (HLA-C-restricted and CMV-specific).

This CDR3 comprises 12 residues. Germline CDR1 is SQVTM and CDR2 is ANQGSEA. The V end was cut by 5 bases, the J end by 2 bases, with 10 bases between. Sequences were obtained from CD8+ T cells from PBMCs. The chain carries TRBV29-1 and TRBJ2-7, with D perhaps matching TRBD1 or TRBD2 (6 bases each). The TCR sequence derives from a human donor in good health (CMV status not recorded). Some clones in this sample may be carry-over from other donors' samples. The CDR3 sequence: CSVRGPTYEQYF. The CDR3 nucleotides are TGCAGCGTTCGGGGGCCTACCTACGAGCAGTACTTC.